These 32 T cell receptor beta chains were all obtained from the same sample, sequenced in a study of T cell responses to AZD1222 COVID-19 vaccine. Sequencing used immunoSEQ multiplex PCR; TCRdb keeps in-frame clones, though not all of them. The sample has 140,000 to 150,000 clones; about 93% are singletons. Material: peripheral blood, obtained on day 0 of AZD1222 vaccination. The receptors derive from an adult in good health.

The table lists this clone with a count of one. The DNA for the CDR3 is TGTGCCAGCTCACGGGACAGGGGCCGGGGCTACGAGCAGTACTTC. This codes for CASSRDRGRGYEQYF. The gene calls are TRBV18 and TRBJ2-7, with TRBD1 matching 10 bases. The germline gives CDR1 KGHSH, CDR2 LQKENI. V dropped 4 bases and J dropped 3; count of bases not matched to a gene: 6. The CDR3 runs 15 residues.

The chain uses TRBV11-2 and TRBJ1-5; D uncertain. V lost 1 base to trimming and J lost 2 bases, with 9 bases between them. The germline gives CDR1 SGHAT, CDR2 FQNNGV. The CDR3 totals 15 residues. CDR3 sequence reads: CASSLGLQGNQPQHF. CDR3 bases: TGTGCCAGCAGCTTAGGTCTTCAGGGCAATCAGCCCCAGCATTTT. The entire variable domain, with the rest obtained from reference TRBV11-2 and TRBJ1-5, is as follows: EAGVAQSPRYKIIEKRQSVAFWCNPISGHATLYWYQQILGQGPKLLIQFQNNGVVDDSQLPKDRFSAERLKGVDSTLKIQPAKLEDSAVYLCASSLGLQGNQPQHFGDGTRLSIL.

The genes are TRBV19 and TRBJ1-1, with D hard to call. Germline loops: CDR1 LNHDA, CDR2 SQIVND (reference sequence). V was trimmed by 3 bases and J by 6 bases, leaving 8 bases between them. This CDR3 is built from 12 residues. The CDR3 bases are TGTGCCAGTAGTATTGAGAGCTCTGAAGCTTTCTTT. Translated, it gives CASSIESSEAFF.

This clone was recorded once. The rearrangement links TRBV30 to TRBJ2-7, with D uncertain. The length of the CDR3 is 12 residues. The V and J ends lost 3 bases and 2 bases respectively, with 8 bases between them. Per germline, CDR1 GTSNPN and CDR2 SVGIG (reference sequence). CDR3 bases: TGTGCCTGGAGGGGCTCCGCCTACGAGCAGTACTTC. Protein: CAWRGSAYEQYF.

The chain recombines TRBV9 with TRBJ1-2; D is possibly TRBD1 (5 bases). The CDR3 length is 15 residues. Trimming took 2 bases from V and 4 from J, leaving 15 bases between them. Germline V gene lookup returns CDR1 SGDLS and CDR2 YYNGEE. The CDR3 loop reads CASSVGPGRIYGYTF. CDR3 in DNA: TGTGCCAGCAGCGTGGGCCCGGGACGGATCTATGGCTACACCTTC.

DNA for the CDR3: TGTGCCAGCAGGAAAAACGGGGAGCTGTTTTTT. It translates to CASRKNGELFF. V is TRBV27 and J is TRBJ2-2, with unresolved D. V lost 6 bases, J lost 7 bases, and 6 bases lay in between. Germline V gene lookup returns CDR1 MNHEY and CDR2 SMNVEV (reference sequence). CDR3 length: 11 amino acids.

The J gene is TRBJ2-7, the V gene TRBV3-1 (or the pseudogene TRBV3-2); 8 nucleotides line up with TRBD2. The V gene's germline CDR1 is LGHDT and CDR2 YNNKEL (reference sequence). The J segment lost 6 bases and the V segment lost 4 bases, leaving 17 bases of the junction unmatched. The CDR3 spans 17 residues. This CDR3 is CASSPIGTGTRGREQYF. The CDR3 DNA reads TGTGCCAGCAGCCCAATAGGTACCGGGACTAGGGGACGCGAGCAGTACTTC.

The genes are TRBV6-5 and TRBJ1-3, with D possibly matching TRBD1 (5 bases). Between the trimmed V and J ends, which lost 8 bases and 0 bases, there was a span of 11 bases. Germline V gives CDR1 MNHEY, CDR2 SVGAGI. CDR3 length: 14 amino acids. CDR3 bases: TGTGCCAGCTTTCAGGGCGACTCTGGAAACACCATATATTTT. The encoded protein is CASFQGDSGNTIYF.

The chain carries TRBV18 and TRBJ2-1; 8 bases map to TRBD2. Germline-derived CDR1 and CDR2 are KGHSH and LQKENI. The trim removed 0 bases at V and 10 bases at J, leaving 11 bases unmatched. The CDR3 runs to 16 residues. The CDR3 here is CASSPPRGSGGQEQFF. The CDR3 nucleotides read TGTGCCAGCTCACCACCCCGGGGCAGCGGGGGCCAGGAGCAGTTCTTC.

The V call is TRBV19, the J call TRBJ1-2; unclear D gene. This CDR3 is built from 12 residues. Trimming took off 7 bases at V and 4 bases at J, with 10 bases between the two ends. From germline, CDR1 is LNHDA and CDR2 SQIVND (reference sequence). CDR3 protein: CASISRGYGYTF. DNA for the CDR3: TGTGCCAGTATTTCCCGCGGCTATGGCTACACCTTC.

Only one count was recorded for this clone. The CDR3 sequence is CASSLLGTLHF. For the CDR3, the DNA is TGTGCCAGCAGCCTTCTCGGTACCCTCCACTTT. The chain uses TRBV11-2 and TRBJ1-6; no clear D gene. The CDR3 sequence is 11 residues long. V dropped 5 bases and J dropped 14 bases, with 10 bases sitting between them. Germline V lookup: CDR1 SGHAT, CDR2 FQNNGV. Using reference TRBV11-2 and TRBJ1-6 for the parts outside the CDR3, the full variable domain is EAGVAQSPRYKIIEKRQSVAFWCNPISGHATLYWYQQILGQGPKLLIQFQNNGVVDDSQLPKDRFSAERLKGVDSTLKIQPAKLEDSAVYLCASSLLGTLHFGNGTRLTVT.

This chain connects TRBV6-2 or TRBV6-3 to TRBJ2-3, with D perhaps matching TRBD1 or TRBD2 (5 bases each). Germline V gene lookup returns CDR1 MNHEY and CDR2 SVGEGT. Between the trimmed V and J ends, which lost 6 bases and 0 bases, there was a span of 16 bases. This CDR3 has 16 amino acids. The CDR3 sequence is CASSPRSGLSTDTQYF. CDR3 bases: TGTGCCAGCAGCCCCCGCTCGGGGCTAAGCACAGATACGCAGTATTTT.

The V call is TRBV10-2, the J call TRBJ2-2; D is ambiguous. Germline V gene sequence: CDR1 WSHSY, CDR2 SAAADI. CDR3 length: 14 amino acids. V lost 2 bases to trimming and J lost 6 bases, with 10 bases between them. CDR3 region: CASSELSSSGELFF. The CDR3 bases are TGCGCCAGCAGTGAGCTCTCCTCGTCCGGGGAGCTGTTTTTT.

The chain combines TRBV7-9 with TRBJ2-1; D uncertain. Trimming removed 4 bases at V and 0 bases at J, with 13 bases between. The CDR3 is 16 amino acids. Germline-derived CDR1 and CDR2 are SEHNR and FQNEAQ (reference sequence). The DNA of the CDR3 is TGTGCCAGCAGCTGGCGACCGCCCAGCTCCTACAATGAGCAGTTCTTC. This gives the protein CASSWRPPSSYNEQFF.

The CDR3 region is CASSIKPSTGLDSYEQYF. The CDR3 DNA follows: TGTGCCAGTAGTATTAAACCCTCGACAGGGTTAGACTCCTACGAGCAGTACTTC. The rearrangement uses TRBV19 and TRBJ2-7, with TRBD1 matching over 7 bases. The CDR3 has 18 residues. Germline trimming cut 3 bases from V and 0 bases from J; bases unmatched to any gene: 14. Germline V gene data show CDR1 as LNHDA and CDR2 as SQIVND (reference sequence).

This chain connects TRBV6-4 to TRBJ1-2; a weak D match, TRBD1 (6 bases). The CDR3 is made up of 15 amino acids. Germline V CDR1 and CDR2: MRHNA, SNTAGT. Trimming left V 3 bases short and J 4 bases short, with 15 bases between. The CDR3 sequence: CASSEKGGSPYGYTF. CDR3 DNA: TGTGCCAGCAGTGAGAAGGGGGGTTCCCCCTATGGCTACACCTTC.

The chain couples TRBV7-2 to TRBJ2-7, with 12 nucleotides matching TRBD2. J lost 7 bases, V lost 5 bases, and 12 bases had no gene match. Germline V gives CDR1 SGHTA, CDR2 FQGNSA. CDR3 length equals 16 residues. This CDR3 is CASSPRLAGAQREQYF. In DNA form, the CDR3 reads TGTGCCAGCAGCCCGCGACTAGCGGGAGCCCAGAGGGAGCAGTACTTC.

This rearrangement joins TRBV30 to TRBJ1-5; D not resolved. Trimming took 3 bases from V and 6 from J, leaving 18 bases between them. Germline CDR1 and CDR2: GTSNPN and SVGIG (reference sequence). The CDR3 loop spans 15 amino acids. The CDR3 region is CAWRPRGDFRQPQHF. The CDR3 DNA is TGTGCCTGGAGGCCCCGAGGCGATTTCCGTCAGCCCCAGCATTTT.

The J gene is TRBJ2-2, the V gene TRBV5-6; D gene unclear. Germline V CDR1 and CDR2: SGHDT, YYEEEE. The V end was cut by 0 bases, the J end by 4 bases, with 10 bases between. The CDR3 totals 15 residues. The DNA of the CDR3 is TGTGCCAGCAGCTTGGGTGTGCGATTCACCGGGGAGCTGTTTTTT. Its protein is CASSLGVRFTGELFF.

The V and J genes are TRBV6-2 or TRBV6-3 and TRBJ1-2; D is unresolved. The CDR3 is 13 amino acids. Trimming took off 2 bases at V and 2 bases at J, with 6 bases between the two ends. Per germline, CDR1 MNHEY and CDR2 SVGEGT. The CDR3 protein is CASSYALNYGYTF. The CDR3 DNA reads TGTGCCAGCAGTTACGCCCTGAACTATGGCTACACCTTC.

The chain joins TRBV7-2 to TRBJ2-1; 13 bases line up with TRBD2. Trimming at V came to 5 bases and at J to 7 bases, leaving 5 bases not matched to a gene. The CDR3 loop spans 15 amino acids. Germline V gene data show CDR1 as SGHTA and CDR2 as FQGNSA. The CDR3 protein is CASSLLAGGLNEQFF. DNA for the CDR3: TGTGCCAGCAGCCTACTAGCGGGAGGGCTGAATGAGCAGTTCTTC.

This clone occurred once. The chain couples TRBV13 to TRBJ2-7; D call uncertain. Per germline, CDR1 PRHDT and CDR2 FYEKMQ (reference sequence). The CDR3 sequence is 14 residues long. Trimming took off 3 bases at V and 3 bases at J, with 12 bases between the two ends. DNA of the CDR3: TGTGCCAGCAGCTTGGGCAGAAGGATCTACGAGCAGTACTTC. It encodes CASSLGRRIYEQYF.

This chain connects TRBV10-1 to TRBJ1-3; D is perhaps TRBD1 (6 bases). The CDR3 loop spans 20 amino acids. Germline CDR1 reads WNHNN; CDR2 reads SYGVQD (reference sequence). Trimming left V 4 bases short and J 0 bases short, with 25 bases between. The CDR3 nucleotides are TGCGCCAGCAGTGCCCCGGATGTCACGACAGGCCCCTACTCTGGAAACACCATATATTTT. Its translation: CASSAPDVTTGPYSGNTIYF.

V gene TRBV19 combines with J gene TRBJ1-1; D possibly corresponds to TRBD1 (5 bases). This CDR3 region has 10 residues. Germline CDR1 reads LNHDA; CDR2 reads SQIVND (reference sequence). V lost 7 bases and J 8 bases, leaving 8 bases between the germline ends. The CDR3 DNA reads TGTGCCAGTAAGGGGCAGGAAGCTTTCTTT. As protein: CASKGQEAFF. Filled out from reference TRBV19 and TRBJ1-1, the complete variable domain reads DGGITQSPKYLFRKEGQNVTLSCEQNLNHDAMYWYRQDPGQGLRLIYYSQIVNDFQKGDIAEGYSVSREKKESFPLTVTSAQKNPTAFYLCASKGQEAFFGQGTRLTVV.

J is TRBJ1-5 and V is TRBV3-1 (or the pseudogene TRBV3-2); D ambiguous. The V end lost 1 base, the J end lost 5 bases, and 18 bases lay between the germline ends. From germline, CDR1 is LGHDT and CDR2 YNNKEL (reference sequence). The CDR3 covers 17 residues. The chain's CDR3 is CASSQGSLGDFHQPQHF. The CDR3 bases are TGTGCCAGCAGCCAAGGGAGTCTGGGTGATTTCCATCAGCCCCAGCATTTT.

The gene calls are TRBV18 and TRBJ1-3; D is unresolved. The germline V gene encodes CDR1 KGHSH and CDR2 LQKENI. The V end was cut by 3 bases, the J end by 0 bases, with 9 bases between. The CDR3 consists of 15 residues. The DNA for the CDR3 is TGTGCCAGCTCACCGCTCACATCCTCTGGAAACACCATATATTTT. This sequence encodes CASSPLTSSGNTIYF.

The chain employs TRBV7-2 and TRBJ1-1; D is uncertain. CDR3 length equals 17 residues. Trimming shortened V by 1 base and J by 0 bases, and 15 bases separated the two germline ends. The germline gives CDR1 SGHTA, CDR2 FQGNSA. The DNA for the CDR3 is TGTGCCAGCAGCTTAGGACCCCAAGGAGGTATGAACACTGAAGCTTTCTTT. This sequence encodes CASSLGPQGGMNTEAFF.

This chain uses TRBV11-2 with TRBJ2-5, with D tentatively TRBD1 (5 bases). Trimming removed 5 bases at V and 0 bases at J, with 10 bases between. CDR1 SGHAT and CDR2 FQNNGV come from the germline V gene. The CDR3 loop spans 14 amino acids. CDR3 coding DNA: TGTGCCAGCAGCCCTACAGGATACCAAGAGACCCAGTACTTC. Its protein product is CASSPTGYQETQYF. Variable domain in full (rest from reference TRBV11-2 and TRBJ2-5): EAGVAQSPRYKIIEKRQSVAFWCNPISGHATLYWYQQILGQGPKLLIQFQNNGVVDDSQLPKDRFSAERLKGVDSTLKIQPAKLEDSAVYLCASSPTGYQETQYFGPGTRLLVL.

The gene calls are TRBV2 and TRBJ2-3; D is uncertain. The V end lost 7 bases, the J end lost 0 bases, and 8 bases lay between the germline ends. The germline gives CDR1 SNHLY, CDR2 FYNNEI. The CDR3 loop spans 13 amino acids. The CDR3 region has the DNA TGTGCCAGCAATCCGCGGAGCACAGATACGCAGTATTTT. Translation gives CASNPRSTDTQYF.

The genes are TRBV6-2 or TRBV6-3 and TRBJ2-3, with 7 nucleotides matching TRBD2. With 6 bases clipped from V and 0 bases from J, the junction kept 9 bases outside the gene matches. The CDR3 has 16 amino acids. The germline V gene has CDR1 MNHEY and CDR2 SVGEGT. CDR3 amino acids: CASSEAWGGSTDTQYF. CDR3 in DNA: TGTGCCAGCAGCGAGGCCTGGGGGGGTAGCACAGATACGCAGTATTTT.

CDR3 DNA sequence: TGTGCCAGCAGTAACCCAGGACAGGGTGACTATGGCTACACCTTC. Its protein product is CASSNPGQGDYGYTF. The gene calls are TRBV27 and TRBJ1-2, with 8 bases aligning to TRBD1. The CDR3 has 15 amino acids. After removal of 5 bases from V and 3 bases from J, the junction contained 8 bases not matched to a gene. The germline V gene has CDR1 MNHEY and CDR2 SMNVEV (reference sequence).

V usage is TRBV4-2 and J usage is TRBJ2-5; TRBD1 is a possible D gene (6 bases). The CDR3 extends over 14 amino acids. CDR1 and CDR2 (germline): LGHNA, YNFKEQ. Between the trimmed V and J ends, which lost 4 bases and 4 bases, there was a span of 13 bases. This CDR3 reads CASSPDGRGETQYF. The CDR3 coding sequence is TGTGCCAGCAGCCCCGACGGCAGGGGAGAGACCCAGTACTTC.